The clone carrying this T cell receptor beta chain was counted at least ten times. Its cognate antigen is unknown. The sample comes from a study of Graves' ophthalmopathy and Graves' hyperthyroidism. Looking at the study overall: Ahead of any treatment, peripheral blood was obtained at the initial diagnosis.

There are 17 residues in the CDR3. Germline lookup yields CDR1 LGHNA and CDR2 YSLEER. The ends were cut back, 4 bases at V and 0 bases at J, with 16 bases in the middle. The study enrolled ophthalmopathy donors with moderate-to-severe activity, CAS ≥3, NOSPECS ≥4 and duration under 3 months. Diagnoses were established from clinical symptoms, serum thyroxine, TRAb, thyroid ultrasound and orbital computed tomography. The authors amplified TCR beta CDR3 regions, and they did so from RNA transcripts for repertoire sequencing. First-round RT-PCR relied on HTBI primers, and a second-round multiplex PCR came next. MiXCR, run by TCRdb on the multiplex PCR reads, gives a single entry per CDR3 protein. The table lists almost 400,000 distinct CDR3 sequences, around 18% of them singletons. Study-level findings and limits: Cross-validated, the 13-signature model showed 87.88%/81.08% sensitivity/specificity, and 80%/75% in the test set.

The sequence was collected from a woman aged 18-29 years with Graves' ophthalmopathy. Sequencing was performed on peripheral blood. The genes are TRBV4-3 and TRBJ2-4; D perhaps matches TRBD1 (6 bases). In nucleotides, the CDR3 is TGCGCCAGCAGCCCCGGGCCGGGACACCCAGCCAAAAACATTCAGTACTTC. Translating gives CASSPGPGHPAKNIQYF.